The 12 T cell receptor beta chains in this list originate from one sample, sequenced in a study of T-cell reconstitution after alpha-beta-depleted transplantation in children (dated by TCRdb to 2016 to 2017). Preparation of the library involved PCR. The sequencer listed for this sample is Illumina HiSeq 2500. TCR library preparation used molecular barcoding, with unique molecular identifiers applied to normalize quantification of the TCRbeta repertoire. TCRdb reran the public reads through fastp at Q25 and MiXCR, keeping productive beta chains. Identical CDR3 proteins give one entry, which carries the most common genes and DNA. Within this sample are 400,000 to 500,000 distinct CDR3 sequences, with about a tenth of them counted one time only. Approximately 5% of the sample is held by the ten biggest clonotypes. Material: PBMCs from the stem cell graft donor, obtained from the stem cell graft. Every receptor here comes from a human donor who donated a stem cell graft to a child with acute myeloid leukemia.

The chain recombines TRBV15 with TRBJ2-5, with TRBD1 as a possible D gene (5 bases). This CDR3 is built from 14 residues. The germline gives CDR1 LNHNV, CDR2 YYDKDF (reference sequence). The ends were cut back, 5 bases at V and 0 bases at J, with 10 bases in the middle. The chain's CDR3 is CATSGTGYQETQYF. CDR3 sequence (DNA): TGTGCCACCAGCGGAACAGGTTACCAAGAGACCCAGTACTTC. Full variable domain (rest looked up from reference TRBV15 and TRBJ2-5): DAMVIQNPRYQVTQFGKPVTLSCSQTLNHNVMYWYQQKSSQAPKLLFHYYDKDFNNEADTPDNFQSRRPNTSFCFLDIRSPGLGDTAMYLCATSGTGYQETQYFGPGTRLLVL.

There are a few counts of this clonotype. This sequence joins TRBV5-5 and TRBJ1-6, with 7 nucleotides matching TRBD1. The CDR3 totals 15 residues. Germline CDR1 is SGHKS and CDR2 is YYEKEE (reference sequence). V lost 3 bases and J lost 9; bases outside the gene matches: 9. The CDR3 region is CASSSRQGEGSPLHF. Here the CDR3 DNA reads TGTGCCAGCAGCTCCAGACAGGGAGAAGGTTCACCCCTCCACTTT.

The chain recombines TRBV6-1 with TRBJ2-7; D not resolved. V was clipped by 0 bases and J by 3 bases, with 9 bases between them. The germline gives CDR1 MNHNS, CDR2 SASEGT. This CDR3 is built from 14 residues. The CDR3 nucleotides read TGTGCCAGCAGTGAAGCACAAGATCTCTACGAGCAGTACGTC. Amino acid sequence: CASSEAQDLYEQYV.

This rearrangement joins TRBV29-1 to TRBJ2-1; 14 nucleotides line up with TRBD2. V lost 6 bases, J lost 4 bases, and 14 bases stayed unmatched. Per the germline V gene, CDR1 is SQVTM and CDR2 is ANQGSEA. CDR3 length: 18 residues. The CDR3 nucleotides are TGCAGCGTCCAAAAGGGACTAGCGGGAGAGGGGGGATACAATGAGCAGTTCTTC. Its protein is CSVQKGLAGEGGYNEQFF.

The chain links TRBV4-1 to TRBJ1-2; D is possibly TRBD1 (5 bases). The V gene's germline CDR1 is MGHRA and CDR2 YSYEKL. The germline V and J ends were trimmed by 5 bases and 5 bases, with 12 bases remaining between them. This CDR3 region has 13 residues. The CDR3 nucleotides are TGCGCCAGCAGCTTGACAGAGACTTATGGCTACACCTTC. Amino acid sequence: CASSLTETYGYTF.

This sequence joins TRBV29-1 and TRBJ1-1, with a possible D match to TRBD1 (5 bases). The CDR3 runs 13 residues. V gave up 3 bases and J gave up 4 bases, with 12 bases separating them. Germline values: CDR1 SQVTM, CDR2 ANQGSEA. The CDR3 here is CSVDPPGPTEAFF. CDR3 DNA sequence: TGCAGCGTTGATCCCCCAGGGCCCACTGAAGCTTTCTTT.

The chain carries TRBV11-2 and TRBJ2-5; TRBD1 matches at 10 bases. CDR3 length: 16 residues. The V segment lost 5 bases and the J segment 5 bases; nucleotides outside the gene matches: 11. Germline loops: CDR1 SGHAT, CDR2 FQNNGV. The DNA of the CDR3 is TGTGCCAGCAGCCAGCGGGGGACAGGGGTCCGGGAGACCCAGTACTTC. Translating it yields CASSQRGTGVRETQYF. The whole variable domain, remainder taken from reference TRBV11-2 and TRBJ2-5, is EAGVAQSPRYKIIEKRQSVAFWCNPISGHATLYWYQQILGQGPKLLIQFQNNGVVDDSQLPKDRFSAERLKGVDSTLKIQPAKLEDSAVYLCASSQRGTGVRETQYFGPGTRLLVL.

The CDR3 coding sequence is TGCAGCGTTGTCATGGGGGAAGAGACCCAGTACTTC. Translating gives CSVVMGEETQYF. The V call is TRBV29-1, the J call TRBJ2-5; D may correspond to TRBD1 or TRBD2 (5 bases each). V lost 4 bases, J lost 3 bases, and 9 bases lay in between. Germline V CDR1 and CDR2: SQVTM, ANQGSEA. CDR3 length: 12 amino acids. Combining the CDR3 with reference TRBV29-1 and TRBJ2-5 gives the whole variable domain SAVISQKPSRDICQRGTSLTIQCQVDSQVTMMFWYRQQPGQSLTLIATANQGSEATYESGFVIDKFPISRPNLTFSTLTVSNMSPEDSSIYLCSVVMGEETQYFGPGTRLLVL.

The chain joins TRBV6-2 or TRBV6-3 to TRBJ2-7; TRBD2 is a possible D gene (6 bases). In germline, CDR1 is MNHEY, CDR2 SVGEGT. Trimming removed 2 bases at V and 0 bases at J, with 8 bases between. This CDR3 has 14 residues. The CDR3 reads CASSYPGGSYEQYF. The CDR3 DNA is TGTGCCAGCAGTTACCCCGGGGGCTCCTACGAGCAGTACTTC.

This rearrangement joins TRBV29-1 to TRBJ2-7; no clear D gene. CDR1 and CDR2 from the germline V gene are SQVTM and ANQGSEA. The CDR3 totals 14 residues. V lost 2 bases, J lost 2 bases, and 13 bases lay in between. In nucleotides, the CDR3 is TGCAGCGTTGAATCCGGTCAGGCCCCCTACGAGCAGTACTTC. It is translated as CSVESGQAPYEQYF.

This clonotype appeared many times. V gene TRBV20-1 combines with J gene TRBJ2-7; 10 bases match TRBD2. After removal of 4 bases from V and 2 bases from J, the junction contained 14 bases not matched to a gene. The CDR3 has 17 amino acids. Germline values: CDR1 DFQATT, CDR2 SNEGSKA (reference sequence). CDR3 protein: CSATPGATSGRAYEQYF. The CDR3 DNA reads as TGCAGTGCTACCCCTGGGGCTACCAGCGGGAGGGCCTACGAGCAGTACTTC.

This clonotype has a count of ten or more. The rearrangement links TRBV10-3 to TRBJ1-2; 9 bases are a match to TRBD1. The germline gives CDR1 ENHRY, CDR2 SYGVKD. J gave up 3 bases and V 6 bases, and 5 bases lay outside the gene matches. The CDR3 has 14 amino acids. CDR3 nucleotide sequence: TGTGCCATCAGGGGGACAGGGCGCGACTATGGCTACACCTTC. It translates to CAIRGTGRDYGYTF.